This T cell receptor beta chain emerged from a study of blood T cell repertoires in COVID-19. At the level of the study: Sample material is recorded as cDNA or gDNA derived from T cells, B-cell-depleted T cells, or PBMCs.

The ends were cut back, 2 bases at V and 6 bases at J, with 7 bases in the middle. The germline CDR1 and CDR2 sequences are MNHNS and SASEGT. The CDR3 has 12 residues. Sequenced by immunoSEQ multiplex PCR; TCRdb stores in-frame clones only, minus some. The sample holds 150,000 to 200,000 clones; under 85% are singletons and the top ten take 7.6%. The receptor comes from a woman in her seventies with COVID-19, enrolled during active disease. The chain is built from TRBV6-1 and TRBJ1-1; TRBD1 might be the D (5 bases). What was sequenced was peripheral blood. The CDR3 protein is CASSELRAEAFF. CDR3 DNA sequence: TGTGCCAGCAGTGAACTCAGGGCTGAAGCTTTCTTT.